Below are 26 T cell receptor beta chains sequenced from a single sample in a study of blood T cell repertoires in COVID-19 (dated by TCRdb to 2018 to 2020). Libraries were constructed by the immunoSEQ multiplex PCR assay. The table was pulled from immuneACCESS by TCRdb, which kept in-frame rearrangements only. Such tables lose some clones; where checked, under half of the loss comes from unresolved V genes, and the rest has no known cause. Across this sample there are a few hundred thousand clones, with more than 70% seen only once. The ten top clones hold 3.5% to 4.5% of the sample. Sequencing was done on a sample of PBMCs or T cells enriched from blood (not recorded which). The receptor source for this set is a man under 40 with acute COVID-19.

On this clone itself: The identical CDR3 is also encoded by other nucleotide sequences in the sample. V gene TRBV11-2 combines with J gene TRBJ2-3; 10 nucleotides align to TRBD2. From germline, CDR1 is SGHAT and CDR2 FQNNGV. The junction had 5 bases not matched to a gene; V was cut back by 5 bases and J by 6 bases. The CDR3 is 14 amino acids. CDR3 amino acids: CASSLSGGPDTQYF. CDR3 sequence (DNA): TGTGCCAGCAGCCTTAGCGGGGGGCCGGATACGCAGTATTTT.

The rearrangement uses TRBV6-1 and TRBJ2-1, with 12 bases that match TRBD2. CDR3 length: 15 amino acids. Germline CDR1 is MNHNS and CDR2 is SASEGT. V shed 2 bases, J shed 8 bases, and the junction held 4 bases outside the gene matches. The CDR3 reads CASSEKGTSGYEQFF. CDR3 DNA sequence: TGTGCCAGCAGTGAAAAGGGGACTAGCGGGTATGAGCAGTTCTTC.

Here the CDR3 DNA reads TGTGCCAGCAGCCAAGATAGCGGACTAGCGGGGGGGCGTACCGGGGAGCTGTTTTTT. Amino acid sequence: CASSQDSGLAGGRTGELFF. The chain is built from TRBV3-1 (or the pseudogene TRBV3-2) and TRBJ2-2; TRBD2 matches 15 bases. Germline values: CDR1 LGHDT, CDR2 YNNKEL (reference sequence). The CDR3 totals 19 residues. The ends lost 0 bases at V and 5 bases at J; junction bases unmatched: 7.

The chain combines TRBV10-3 with TRBJ2-7; 7 bases align to TRBD2. The germline CDR1 and CDR2 sequences are ENHRY and SYGVKD. CDR3 length: 14 residues. With 0 bases clipped from V and 6 bases from J, the junction kept 5 bases outside the gene matches. The CDR3 nucleotides read TGTGCCATCAGTGAGTCGATTCCGGGAGGCGAGCAGTACTTC. This gives the protein CAISESIPGGEQYF.

The chain uses TRBV6-5 and TRBJ1-2; D is unclear. Trimming removed 0 bases from V and 5 bases from J, with 7 bases in between. CDR3 length: 13 amino acids. Germline CDR1 MNHEY, CDR2 SVGAGI. Here the CDR3 reads CASSYSSRYGYTF. The DNA for the CDR3 is TGTGCCAGCAGTTACTCGAGTCGGTATGGCTACACCTTC.

The chain has TRBV2 and TRBJ2-5; 8 nucleotides line up with TRBD2. In germline, CDR1 is SNHLY, CDR2 FYNNEI. This CDR3 is built from 18 residues. J gave up 2 bases and V 4 bases, and 15 bases lay outside the gene matches. The CDR3 loop is CASSVSGTGGELQETQYF. The DNA for the CDR3 is TGTGCCAGCAGTGTTTCCGGGACCGGGGGGGAACTGCAAGAGACCCAGTACTTC.

V gene TRBV10-2 combines with J gene TRBJ2-3, with D possibly being TRBD2 (5 bases). The CDR3 runs 13 residues. From germline, CDR1 is WSHSY and CDR2 SAAADI. V was cut by 5 bases and J by 8 bases, with 14 bases left in between. This CDR3 reads CASSPTDEGTQYF. The CDR3 DNA sequence: TGCGCCAGCAGTCCCACGGATGAGGGTACGCAGTATTTT.

This chain links TRBV2 with TRBJ2-7; TRBD2 matches at 13 bases. The CDR3 length is 16 residues. V was clipped by 6 bases and J by 4 bases; unmatched bases: 9. Germline-derived CDR1 and CDR2 are SNHLY and FYNNEI. The CDR3 DNA follows: TGTGCCAGCAGAGGTCCGGGACTAGCGGGGATTTACGAGCAGTACTTC. Amino acid sequence: CASRGPGLAGIYEQYF.

The genes are TRBV27 and TRBJ2-3; TRBD2 matches 12 bases. V shed 6 bases and J 2 bases; nucleotides not matched to a gene: 6. This CDR3 is 16 amino acids long. Germline assignment: CDR1 MNHEY and CDR2 SMNVEV (reference sequence). The CDR3 DNA sequence: TGTGCCAGCAGCCTCCTAGCGGGGGGGTTCACAGATACGCAGTATTTT. Translation: CASSLLAGGFTDTQYF.

In this sample, this clone turned up a few times. J is TRBJ1-6 and V is TRBV9; D possibly corresponds to TRBD1 (5 bases). Germline CDR1 SGDLS, CDR2 YYNGEE. V was shortened by 1 base and J by 9 bases, with 8 bases between the two germline ends. This CDR3 has 13 residues. CDR3 protein: CASSVKQGSPLHF. Here the CDR3 DNA reads TGTGCCAGCAGCGTAAAGCAGGGTTCACCCCTCCACTTT.

The rearrangement joins TRBV11-2 to TRBJ2-3, with D tentatively TRBD1 (5 bases). The CDR3 runs to 12 residues. V shed 4 bases and J shed 9 bases, with 11 bases lying between them. Germline CDR1 reads SGHAT; CDR2 reads FQNNGV. CDR3 in amino acids: CASSSAGWTQYF. CDR3 DNA: TGTGCCAGCAGCTCCGCAGGGTGGACGCAGTATTTT.

The chain is built from TRBV5-6 and TRBJ2-3; a weak D match, TRBD1 (5 bases). The CDR3 runs to 15 residues. With 4 bases removed from V and 1 base from J, the gap between germline ends came to 13 bases. Germline assignment: CDR1 SGHDT and CDR2 YYEEEE. CDR3 residues: CASSPHRIRTDTQYF. Here the CDR3 DNA reads TGTGCCAGCAGCCCGCACAGGATCCGCACAGATACGCAGTATTTT. The full variable domain, its missing parts supplied by reference TRBV5-6 and TRBJ2-3, is DAGVTQSPTHLIKTRGQQVTLRCSPKSGHDTVSWYQQALGQGPQFIFQYYEEEERQRGNFPDRFSGHQFPNYSSELNVNALLLGDSALYLCASSPHRIRTDTQYFGPGTRLTVL.

The rearrangement links TRBV28 to TRBJ1-1, with D perhaps matching TRBD1 (5 bases). The V end lost 1 base, the J end lost 1 base, and 13 bases lay between the germline ends. The CDR3 has 16 residues. CDR1 MDHEN and CDR2 SYDVKM come from the germline V gene. CDR3 nucleotide sequence: TGTGCCAGCAGTTTATCAGGGAACAAGAGGAACACTGAAGCTTTCTTT. Its translation is CASSLSGNKRNTEAFF.

This rearrangement joins TRBV2 to TRBJ1-6; 11 bases are a match to TRBD1. Germline loops: CDR1 SNHLY, CDR2 FYNNEI. With 3 bases clipped from V and 9 bases from J, the junction kept 10 bases outside the gene matches. The CDR3 spans 17 residues. The CDR3 protein is CASSEDPPGTGGSPLHF. The CDR3 coding sequence is TGTGCCAGCAGTGAGGATCCCCCCGGGACAGGGGGTTCACCCCTCCACTTT.

The chain uses TRBV5-4 and TRBJ1-4; the D gene is possibly TRBD1 (6 bases). V was shortened by 4 bases and J by 3 bases, with 16 bases between the two germline ends. The CDR3 extends over 16 amino acids. Germline loops: CDR1 SGHNT, CDR2 YYREEE (reference sequence). CDR3 bases: TGTGCCAGCAGCCCGAGCGCCACAGGGTCTAATGAAAAACTGTTTTTT. Translating it yields CASSPSATGSNEKLFF.

The chain links TRBV6-5 to TRBJ2-2; TRBD2 matches 8 bases. Trimming took 10 bases from V and 4 from J; bases not matched to a gene: 11. Germline V gene sequence: CDR1 MNHEY, CDR2 SVGAGI. The CDR3 is made up of 15 amino acids. CDR3 sequence: CATQPGLAGTGELFF. The DNA for the CDR3 is TGTGCCACTCAACCGGGCCTAGCGGGCACCGGGGAGCTGTTTTTT.

Only a few counts were recorded for this clone. This chain joins TRBV30 and TRBJ1-6; perhaps TRBD1 as D (5 bases). The CDR3 runs to 14 residues. Trimming stripped 3 bases from V and 7 bases from J, with 13 bases between. Germline lookup yields CDR1 GTSNPN and CDR2 SVGIG (reference sequence). The CDR3 bases are TGTGCCTGGAGGGATCAGGGTGGGAATTCACCCCTCCACTTT. It specifies CAWRDQGGNSPLHF.

The J gene is TRBJ1-2, the V gene TRBV19; D gene ambiguous. The germline V and J ends were trimmed by 5 bases and 8 bases, with 12 bases remaining between them. Germline V gives CDR1 LNHDA, CDR2 SQIVND (reference sequence). This CDR3 comprises 12 residues. CDR3 in amino acids: CASSLNSGGYTF. CDR3 in DNA: TGTGCCAGTAGTCTGAACAGTGGCGGCTACACCTTC.

The chain employs TRBV12-3 or TRBV12-4 and TRBJ1-2; no clear D gene. This CDR3 is 12 amino acids long. Trimming stripped 5 bases from V and 8 bases from J, with 12 bases between. The CDR3 region has the DNA TGTGCCAGCAGTCCAGGTCCTAAAGGCTACACCTTC. This encodes CASSPGPKGYTF.

This sequence joins TRBV5-1 and TRBJ2-1, with 10 bases that match TRBD1. Germline CDR1 is SGHRS and CDR2 is YFSETQ. J was trimmed by 0 bases and V by 4 bases; bases with no gene match: 19. The CDR3 is 21 residues long. In DNA, the CDR3 is TGCGCCAGCAGCCCCGGGGGAGTAGGGACAGGGGAAGCCCGCTCCTACAATGAGCAGTTCTTC. It codes for CASSPGGVGTGEARSYNEQFF.

The chain links TRBV5-6 to TRBJ1-2; 7 bases match TRBD1. The V and J ends lost 3 bases and 4 bases, in that order; junction bases with no gene match: 3. This CDR3 is 13 amino acids long. Germline V gene data show CDR1 as SGHDT and CDR2 as YYEEEE. The CDR3 region has the DNA TGTGCCAGCAGCTGGGGACAGCCCTATGGCTACACCTTC. It is translated as CASSWGQPYGYTF.

In regard to this clone: Other DNA variants within this sample encode the same CDR3. The rearrangement uses TRBV5-1 and TRBJ1-1, with D uncertain. Per the germline V gene, CDR1 is SGHRS and CDR2 is YFSETQ. CDR3 length: 13 amino acids. The V and J ends lost 1 base and 8 bases respectively, with 12 bases between them. The CDR3 region has the DNA TGCGCCAGCAGCTTGACGACTGGATCCGAAGCTTTCTTT. As protein: CASSLTTGSEAFF.

J is TRBJ2-3 and V is TRBV19, with 8 bases matching TRBD1. Unmatched junction bases numbered 15, after V lost 6 bases and J lost 4 bases. CDR1 and CDR2 (germline): LNHDA, SQIVND (reference sequence). This CDR3 contains 17 residues. Here the CDR3 DNA reads TGTGCCAGTAGCCCCGGACAGGGTATGGGGCACCCAGATACGCAGTATTTT. Residues: CASSPGQGMGHPDTQYF. The full variable domain, its missing parts supplied by reference TRBV19 and TRBJ2-3, is DGGITQSPKYLFRKEGQNVTLSCEQNLNHDAMYWYRQDPGQGLRLIYYSQIVNDFQKGDIAEGYSVSREKKESFPLTVTSAQKNPTAFYLCASSPGQGMGHPDTQYFGPGTRLTVL.

The J gene is TRBJ1-6, the V gene TRBV30; possibly TRBD1 for D (6 bases). This CDR3 contains 14 residues. CDR1 is GTSNPN and CDR2 is SVGIG in the germline V gene (reference sequence). The ends were cut back, 5 bases at V and 7 bases at J, with 15 bases in the middle. The CDR3 protein is CAWGTGNGNSPLHF. Written as DNA, the CDR3 is TGTGCCTGGGGAACAGGGAATGGCAATTCACCCCTCCACTTT.

This chain uses TRBV9 with TRBJ1-6; unclear D gene. V lost 0 bases, J lost 2 bases, and 6 bases lay in between. This CDR3 has 15 amino acids. Germline CDR1 reads SGDLS; CDR2 reads YYNGEE. The CDR3 reads CASSVGSAYNSPLHF. Written as DNA, the CDR3 is TGTGCCAGCAGCGTAGGGTCAGCCTATAATTCACCCCTCCACTTT.

This clone was found once. The chain links TRBV29-1 to TRBJ1-1; a weak D match, TRBD1 (6 bases). This CDR3 comprises 14 residues. Trimming removed 2 bases at V and 2 bases at J, with 12 bases between. Germline values: CDR1 SQVTM, CDR2 ANQGSEA. This CDR3 reads CSVERQVFNTEAFF. The CDR3 DNA follows: TGCAGCGTTGAACGACAGGTATTTAACACTGAAGCTTTCTTT.